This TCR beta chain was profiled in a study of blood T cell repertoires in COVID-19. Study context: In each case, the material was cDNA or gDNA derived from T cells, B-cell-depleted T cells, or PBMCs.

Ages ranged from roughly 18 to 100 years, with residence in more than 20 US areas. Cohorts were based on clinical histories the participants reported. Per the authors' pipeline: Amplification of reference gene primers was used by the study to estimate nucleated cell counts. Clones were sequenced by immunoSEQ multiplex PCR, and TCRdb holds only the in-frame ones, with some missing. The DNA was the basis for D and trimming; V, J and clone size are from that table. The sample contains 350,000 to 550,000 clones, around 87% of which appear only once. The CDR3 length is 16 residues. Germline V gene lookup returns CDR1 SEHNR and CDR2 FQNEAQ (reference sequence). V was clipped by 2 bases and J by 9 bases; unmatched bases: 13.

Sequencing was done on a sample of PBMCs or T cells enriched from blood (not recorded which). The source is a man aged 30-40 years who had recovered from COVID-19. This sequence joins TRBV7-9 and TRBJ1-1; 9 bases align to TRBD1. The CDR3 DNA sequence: TGTGCCAGCAGCTTAATGGGACAGGGAGCGGGACCAAAAGCTTTCTTT. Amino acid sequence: CASSLMGQGAGPKAFF.